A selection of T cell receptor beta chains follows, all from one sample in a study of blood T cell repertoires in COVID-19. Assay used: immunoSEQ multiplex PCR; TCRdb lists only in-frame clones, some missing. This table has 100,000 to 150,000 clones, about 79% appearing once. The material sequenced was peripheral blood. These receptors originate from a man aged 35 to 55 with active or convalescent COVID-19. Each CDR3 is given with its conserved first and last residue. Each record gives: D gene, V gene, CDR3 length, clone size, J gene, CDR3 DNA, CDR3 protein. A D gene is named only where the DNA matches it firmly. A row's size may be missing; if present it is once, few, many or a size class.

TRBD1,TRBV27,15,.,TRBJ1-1,TGTGCCAGTGGGACAGGGGAGCTGATCACATCAGAAGCTTTCTTT,CASGTGELITSEAFF
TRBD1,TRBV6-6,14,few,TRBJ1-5,TGTGCCAGCAGTCCCACAGGGGGCCAGCAGCCCCAGCATTTT,CASSPTGGQQPQHF
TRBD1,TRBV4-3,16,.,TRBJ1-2,TGCGCCAGCAGCCAAGAGACGACAGGGGGCCACTATGGCTACACCTTC,CASSQETTGGHYGYTF
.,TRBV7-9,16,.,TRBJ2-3,TGTGCCAGCAGCTTACCCGACAGGACCTCCGCAGATACGCAGTATTTT,CASSLPDRTSADTQYF
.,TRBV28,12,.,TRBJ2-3,TGTGCCACCCGTCCTAGGACAGATACGCAGTATTTT,CATRPRTDTQYF
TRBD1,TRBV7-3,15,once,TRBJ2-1,TGTGCCAGCAGCCGACGGACAGGGGATGTCAATGAGCAGTTCTTC,CASSRRTGDVNEQFF
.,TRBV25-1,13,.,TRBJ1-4,TGTGCCAGCTACTCGGGGTTTGATGAAAAACTGTTTTTT,CASYSGFDEKLFF
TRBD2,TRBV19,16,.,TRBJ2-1,TGTGCCAGTAGTGTCTCTAGCGGGAGGACTTACAATGAGCAGTTCTTC,CASSVSSGRTYNEQFF
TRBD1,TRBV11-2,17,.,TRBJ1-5,TGTGCCAGCAGCCCCGGCCTTCAGGGGGCGTGGGGTCAGCCCCAGCATTTT,CASSPGLQGAWGQPQHF
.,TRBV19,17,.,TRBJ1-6,TGTGCCAGTAGTCGCGGGCCAGAAAGCTCCTATAATTCACCCCTCCACTTT,CASSRGPESSYNSPLHF
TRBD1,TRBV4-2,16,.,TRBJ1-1,TGTGCCAGCAGCCAAGTCGAGGGGGCCGGGAACACTGAAGCTTTCTTT,CASSQVEGAGNTEAFF
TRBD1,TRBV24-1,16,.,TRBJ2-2,TGTGCCACCAGTGATTTGGACAGGGGGTGGACCGGGGAGCTGTTTTTT,CATSDLDRGWTGELFF
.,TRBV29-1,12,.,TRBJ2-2,TGCAGCGTTGTCATCAACACCGGGGAGCTGTTTTTT,CSVVINTGELFF
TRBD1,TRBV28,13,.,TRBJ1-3,TGTGCCACCATAGGGGGCACTGGAAACACCATATATTTT,CATIGGTGNTIYF